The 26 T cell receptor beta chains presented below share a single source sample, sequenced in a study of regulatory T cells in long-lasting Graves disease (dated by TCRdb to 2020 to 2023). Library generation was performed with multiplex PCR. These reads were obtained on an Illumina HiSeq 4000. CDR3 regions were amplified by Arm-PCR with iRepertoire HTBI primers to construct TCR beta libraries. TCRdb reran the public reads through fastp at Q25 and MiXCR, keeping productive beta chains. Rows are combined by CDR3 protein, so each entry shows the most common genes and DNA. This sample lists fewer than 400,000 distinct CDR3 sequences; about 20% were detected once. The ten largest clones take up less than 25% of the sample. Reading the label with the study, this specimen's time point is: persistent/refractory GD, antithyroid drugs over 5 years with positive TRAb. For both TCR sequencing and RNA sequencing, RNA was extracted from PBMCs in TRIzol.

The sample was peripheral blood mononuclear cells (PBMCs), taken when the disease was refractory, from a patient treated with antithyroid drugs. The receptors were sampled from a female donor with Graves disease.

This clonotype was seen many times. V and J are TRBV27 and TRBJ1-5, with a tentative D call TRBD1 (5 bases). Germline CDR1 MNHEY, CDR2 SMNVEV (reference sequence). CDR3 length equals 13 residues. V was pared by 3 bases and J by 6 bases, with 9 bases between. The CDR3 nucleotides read TGTGCCAGCAGTTTGGGGGGTTCTCAGCCCCAGCATTTT. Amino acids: CASSLGGSQPQHF.

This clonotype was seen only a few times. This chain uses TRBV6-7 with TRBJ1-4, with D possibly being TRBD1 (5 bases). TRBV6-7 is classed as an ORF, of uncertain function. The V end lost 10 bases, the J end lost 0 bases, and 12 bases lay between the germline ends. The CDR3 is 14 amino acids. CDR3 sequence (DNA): TGTGCCAACCGGACATTTGCAACTAATGAAAAACTGTTTTTT. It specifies CANRTFATNEKLFF.

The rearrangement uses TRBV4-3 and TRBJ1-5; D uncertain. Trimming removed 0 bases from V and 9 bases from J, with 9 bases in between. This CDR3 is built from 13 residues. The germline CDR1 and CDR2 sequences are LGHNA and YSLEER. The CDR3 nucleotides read TGCGCCAGCAGCCAAGAGGACCGGGGGCCCCAGCATTTT. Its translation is CASSQEDRGPQHF.

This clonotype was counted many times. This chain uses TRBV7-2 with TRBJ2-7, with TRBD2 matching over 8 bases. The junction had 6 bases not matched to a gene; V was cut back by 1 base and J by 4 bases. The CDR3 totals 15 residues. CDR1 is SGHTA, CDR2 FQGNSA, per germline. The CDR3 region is CASSLVGRAVYEQYF. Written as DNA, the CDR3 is TGTGCCAGCAGCTTAGTCGGGAGGGCCGTATACGAGCAGTACTTC.

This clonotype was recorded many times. The CDR3 spells CASSPMGVGGYTF. The CDR3, as DNA: TGTGCCAGCAGCCCCATGGGGGTTGGAGGCTACACCTTC. The chain recombines TRBV7-2 with TRBJ1-2; the D gene is possibly TRBD1 (5 bases). Germline V lookup: CDR1 SGHTA, CDR2 FQGNSA. CDR3 length equals 13 residues. V was clipped by 5 bases and J by 8 bases, with 15 bases between them.

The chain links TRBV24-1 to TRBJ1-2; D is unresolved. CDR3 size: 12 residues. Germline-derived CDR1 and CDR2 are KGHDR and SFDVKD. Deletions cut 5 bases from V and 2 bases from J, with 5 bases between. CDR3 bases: TGTGCCACCAGTGCACCGAACTATGGCTACACCTTC. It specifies CATSAPNYGYTF.

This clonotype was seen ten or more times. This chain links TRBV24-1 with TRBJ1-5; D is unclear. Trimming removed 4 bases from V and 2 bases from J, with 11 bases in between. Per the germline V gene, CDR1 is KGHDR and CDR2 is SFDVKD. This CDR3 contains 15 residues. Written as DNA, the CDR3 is TGTGCCACCAGTGAGGGGAAAAGGGGCAATCAGCCCCAGCATTTT. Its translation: CATSEGKRGNQPQHF.

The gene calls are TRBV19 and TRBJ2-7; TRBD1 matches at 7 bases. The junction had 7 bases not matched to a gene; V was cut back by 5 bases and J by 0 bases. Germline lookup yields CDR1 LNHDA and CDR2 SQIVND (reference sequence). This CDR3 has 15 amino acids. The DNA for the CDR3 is TGTGCCAGTAGTGGGGGACAGTCGAGCTCCTACGAGCAGTACTTC. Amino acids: CASSGGQSSSYEQYF.

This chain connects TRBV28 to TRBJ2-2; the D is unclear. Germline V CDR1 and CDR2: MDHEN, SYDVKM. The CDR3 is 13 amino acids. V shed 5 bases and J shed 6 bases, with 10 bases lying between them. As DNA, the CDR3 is TGTGCCAGCAGTACGACTCTGGCCGGGGAGCTGTTTTTT. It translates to CASSTTLAGELFF.

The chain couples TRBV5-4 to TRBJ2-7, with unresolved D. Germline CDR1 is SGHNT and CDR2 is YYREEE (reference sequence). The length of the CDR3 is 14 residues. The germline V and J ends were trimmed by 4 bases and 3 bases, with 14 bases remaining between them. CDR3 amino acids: CASSDSGILYEQYF. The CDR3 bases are TGTGCCAGCAGCGACTCTGGAATTCTCTACGAGCAGTACTTC. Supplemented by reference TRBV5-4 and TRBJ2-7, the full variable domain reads ETGVTQSPTHLIKTRGQQVTLRCSSQSGHNTVSWYQQALGQGPQFIFQYYREEENGRGNFPPRFSGLQFPNYSSELNVNALELDDSALYLCASSDSGILYEQYFGPGTRLTVT.

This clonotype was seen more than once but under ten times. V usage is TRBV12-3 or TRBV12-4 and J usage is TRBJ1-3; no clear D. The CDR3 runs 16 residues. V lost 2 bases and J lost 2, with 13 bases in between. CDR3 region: CASSLKVVGAGNTIYF. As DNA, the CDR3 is TGTGCCAGCAGTTTAAAAGTGGTGGGAGCTGGAAACACCATATATTTT.

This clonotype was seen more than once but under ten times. CDR3 sequence (DNA): TGCAGCGTTGAAGGCAGGGAAAACACTGAAGCTTTCTTT. Protein sequence: CSVEGRENTEAFF. The chain combines TRBV29-1 with TRBJ1-1; possibly TRBD1 for D (5 bases). CDR1 and CDR2 from the germline V gene are SQVTM and ANQGSEA. V lost 1 base and J 2 bases, leaving 8 bases between the germline ends. This CDR3 spans 13 amino acids.

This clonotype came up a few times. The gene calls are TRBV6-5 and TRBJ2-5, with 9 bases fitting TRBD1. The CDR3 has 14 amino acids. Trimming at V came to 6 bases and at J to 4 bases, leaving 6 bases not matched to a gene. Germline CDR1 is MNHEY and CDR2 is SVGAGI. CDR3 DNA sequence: TGTGCCAGCAGCTACGGACAGGGGAGAGAGACCCAGTACTTC. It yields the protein CASSYGQGRETQYF.

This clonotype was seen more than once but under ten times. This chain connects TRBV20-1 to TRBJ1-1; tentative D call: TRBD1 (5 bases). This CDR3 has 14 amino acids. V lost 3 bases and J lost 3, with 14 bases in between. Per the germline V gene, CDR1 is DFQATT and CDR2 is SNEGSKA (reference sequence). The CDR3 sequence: CSASLQGADTEAFF. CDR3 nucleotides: TGCAGTGCTAGCCTTCAAGGGGCTGACACTGAAGCTTTCTTT.

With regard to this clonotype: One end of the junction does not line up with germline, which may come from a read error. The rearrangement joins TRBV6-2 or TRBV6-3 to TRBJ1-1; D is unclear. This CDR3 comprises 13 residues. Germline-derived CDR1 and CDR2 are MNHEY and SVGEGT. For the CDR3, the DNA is TGTGCCGGCAGTTACGGTACGAACACTGAAGCTTTCTTT. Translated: CAGSYGTNTEAFF.

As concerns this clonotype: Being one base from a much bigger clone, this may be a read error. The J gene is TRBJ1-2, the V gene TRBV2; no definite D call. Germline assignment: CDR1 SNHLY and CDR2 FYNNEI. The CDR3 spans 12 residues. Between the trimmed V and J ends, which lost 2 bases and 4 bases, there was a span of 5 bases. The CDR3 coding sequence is TGTGCCAGCAGTGAAAAGGGCTATGGCTACACCTTC. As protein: CASSEKGYGYTF.

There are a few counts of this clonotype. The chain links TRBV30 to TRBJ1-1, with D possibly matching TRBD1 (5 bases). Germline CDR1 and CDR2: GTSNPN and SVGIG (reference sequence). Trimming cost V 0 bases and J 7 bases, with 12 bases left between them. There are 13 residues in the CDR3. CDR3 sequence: CAWSVGGVVEAFF. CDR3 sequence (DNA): TGTGCCTGGAGTGTTGGAGGGGTGGTTGAAGCTTTCTTT.

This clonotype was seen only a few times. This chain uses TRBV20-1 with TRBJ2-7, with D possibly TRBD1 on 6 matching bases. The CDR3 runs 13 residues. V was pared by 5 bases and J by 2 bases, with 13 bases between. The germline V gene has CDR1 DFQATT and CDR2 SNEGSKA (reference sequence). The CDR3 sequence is CSAAKGETYEQYF. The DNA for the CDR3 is TGCAGTGCTGCAAAGGGGGAAACCTACGAGCAGTACTTC.

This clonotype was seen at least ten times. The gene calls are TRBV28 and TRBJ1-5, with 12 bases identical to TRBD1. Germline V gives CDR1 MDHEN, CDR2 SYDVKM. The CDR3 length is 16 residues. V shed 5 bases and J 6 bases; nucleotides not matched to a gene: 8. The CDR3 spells CASSVPGQGAGQPQHF. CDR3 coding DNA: TGTGCCAGCAGTGTACCGGGACAGGGGGCAGGTCAGCCCCAGCATTTT.

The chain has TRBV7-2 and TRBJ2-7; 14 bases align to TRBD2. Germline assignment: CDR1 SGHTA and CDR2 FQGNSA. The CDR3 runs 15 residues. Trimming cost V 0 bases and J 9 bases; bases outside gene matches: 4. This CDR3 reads CASSLAGLAGEVQYF. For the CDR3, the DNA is TGTGCCAGCAGCTTAGCGGGACTAGCGGGAGAGGTGCAGTACTTC.

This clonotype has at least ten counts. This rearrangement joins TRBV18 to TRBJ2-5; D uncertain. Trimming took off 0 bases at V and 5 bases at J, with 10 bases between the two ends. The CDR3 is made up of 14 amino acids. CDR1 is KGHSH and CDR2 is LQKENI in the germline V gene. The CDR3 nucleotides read TGTGCCAGCTCACCACCTGCCGGTCGGGAGACCCAGTACTTC. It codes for CASSPPAGRETQYF.

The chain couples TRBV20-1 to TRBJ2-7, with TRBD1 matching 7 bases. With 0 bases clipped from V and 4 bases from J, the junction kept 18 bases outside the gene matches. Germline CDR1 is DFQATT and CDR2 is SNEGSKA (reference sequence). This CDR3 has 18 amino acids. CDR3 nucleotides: TGCAGTGCTAGAGACTCATCGAGATCAAACAGGGGTAATTACGAGCAGTACTTC. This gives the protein CSARDSSRSNRGNYEQYF.

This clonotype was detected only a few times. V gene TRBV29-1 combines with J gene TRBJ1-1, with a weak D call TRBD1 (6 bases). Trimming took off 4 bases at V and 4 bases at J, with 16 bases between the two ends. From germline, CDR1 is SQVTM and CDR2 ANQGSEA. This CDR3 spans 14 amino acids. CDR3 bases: TGCAGCGTTGTCTCCGGGGGAGGGGGCACTGAAGCTTTCTTT. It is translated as CSVVSGGGGTEAFF.

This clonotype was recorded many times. In nucleotides, the CDR3 is TGTGCCAGCAGCTTAGGCCACGGGGGAAACTCTGGAAACACCATATATTTT. It specifies CASSLGHGGNSGNTIYF. V usage is TRBV11-2 and J usage is TRBJ1-3; tentative D call: TRBD1 (5 bases). The CDR3 is made up of 17 amino acids. CDR1 and CDR2 (germline): SGHAT, FQNNGV. V was shortened by 1 base and J by 0 bases, with 13 bases between the two germline ends. Combining the CDR3 with reference TRBV11-2 and TRBJ1-3 gives the whole variable domain EAGVAQSPRYKIIEKRQSVAFWCNPISGHATLYWYQQILGQGPKLLIQFQNNGVVDDSQLPKDRFSAERLKGVDSTLKIQPAKLEDSAVYLCASSLGHGGNSGNTIYFGEGSWLTVV.

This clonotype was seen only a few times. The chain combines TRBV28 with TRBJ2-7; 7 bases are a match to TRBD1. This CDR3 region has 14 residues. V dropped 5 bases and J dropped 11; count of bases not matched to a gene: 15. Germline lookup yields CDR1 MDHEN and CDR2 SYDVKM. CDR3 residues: CASSATGAEFPEYF. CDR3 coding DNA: TGTGCCAGCAGTGCCACAGGGGCAGAATTTCCGGAGTACTTC.

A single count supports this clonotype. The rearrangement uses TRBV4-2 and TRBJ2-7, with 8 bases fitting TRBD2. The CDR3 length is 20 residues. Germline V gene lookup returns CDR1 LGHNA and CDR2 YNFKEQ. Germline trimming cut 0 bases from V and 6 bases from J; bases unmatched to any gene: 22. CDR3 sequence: CASSQEGDWGSREGRFEQYF. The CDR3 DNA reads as TGTGCCAGCAGCCAAGAAGGGGATTGGGGGAGCCGGGAGGGGCGTTTCGAGCAGTACTTC.